The T cell receptor beta chain described here comes from a study of blood T cells in healthy people across ages. Overall study results and limits: Unsorted PBMCs ruled out conclusive naive versus antigen-experienced comparison.

The V gene's germline CDR1 is MNHEY and CDR2 SMNVEV (reference sequence). The CDR3 consists of 14 residues. The V segment lost 3 bases and the J segment 6 bases; nucleotides outside the gene matches: 4. Concerning this clonotype itself: Its antigen is unknown.

Primed by a sample-barcoded 5' primer and a J-beta primer mix, a second PCR proceeded for about 7 to 12 cycles. From the 5' RACE reads, TCRdb called clonotypes with MiXCR, one entry per CDR3 protein. The sample lists approximately 900,000 distinct CDR3 sequences, about 28% occurring once. The data also belong to a second study, concerning T cells of mothers and their children. This second report adds: The second PCR's M1S primer added sample barcodes and 2-4 random nucleotides.

The source material was blood. The receptor was derived from a woman between 35 and 50 years old in good health. V usage is TRBV27 and J usage is TRBJ1-5; 8 bases are shared with TRBD1. The CDR3 spells CASSFTGGSQPQHF. In DNA, the CDR3 is TGTGCCAGCAGTTTCACAGGGGGTTCTCAGCCCCAGCATTTT.